This is a list of T cell receptor beta chains from one sample in a study of cytomegalovirus exposure and HLA in healthy donors. Some clones are missing from TCRdb's copy, which holds only in-frame ones; the method was immunoSEQ multiplex PCR. Found here are about 200,000 clones, 65% to 85% of them singletons; the top ten hold 2.9%. The sample consisted of PBMCs. The receptors stem from a man younger than 45 in good health and CMV-seronegative. Both conserved end residues are part of each CDR3. D genes are given only for firm matches. Clone size appears in some rows only: once, few, many, or a class for an expanded clone.

d_gene: .; j_gene: TRBJ2-6; abundance: few; v_gene: TRBV5-1; CDR3nt: TGCGCCAGCAGCTTATTCGCGTCGTGGGGAGTGGTCTCATCTGGGGCCAACGTCCTGACTTTC; CDR3aa: CASSLFASWGVVSSGANVLTF
d_gene: TRBD1; j_gene: TRBJ1-6; abundance: .; v_gene: TRBV6-1; CDR3nt: TGTGCCAGCAGTAGACAGGGCCCCTATAATTCACCCCTCCACTTT; CDR3aa: CASSRQGPYNSPLHF
d_gene: TRBD1; j_gene: TRBJ1-1; abundance: few; v_gene: TRBV7-9; CDR3nt: TGTGCCAGCAGCTCGGGACAGAACATGAACACTGAAGCTTTCTTT; CDR3aa: CASSSGQNMNTEAFF
d_gene: .; j_gene: TRBJ1-4; abundance: .; v_gene: TRBV9; CDR3nt: TGTGCCAGCAGCGTAGGTGTGGGAGGGTACGAAAAACTGTTTTTT; CDR3aa: CASSVGVGGYEKLFF
d_gene: .; j_gene: TRBJ1-2; abundance: .; v_gene: TRBV2; CDR3nt: TGTGCCAGCAGTGAGGGGGGGAATAACTATGGCTACACCTTC; CDR3aa: CASSEGGNNYGYTF
d_gene: TRBD1; j_gene: TRBJ2-5; abundance: .; v_gene: TRBV4-1; CDR3nt: TGCGCCAGCAGCCCACTTACAGGGGGCGAGGAAGAGACCCAGTACTTC; CDR3aa: CASSPLTGGEEETQYF
d_gene: .; j_gene: TRBJ1-2; abundance: once; v_gene: TRBV28; CDR3nt: TGTGCCAGCGCCACGCACCCCCCGGGACTCGGGAGTGGCTACACCTTC; CDR3aa: CASATHPPGLGSGYTF
d_gene: .; j_gene: TRBJ1-5; abundance: few; v_gene: TRBV5-6; CDR3nt: TGTGCCAGCAGCTTAGGGCAGGGTCCTCAGCCCCAGCATTTT; CDR3aa: CASSLGQGPQPQHF
d_gene: TRBD1; j_gene: TRBJ1-5; abundance: once; v_gene: TRBV19; CDR3nt: TGTGCCAGTAGTATAGCGCTTGGGACAGGGAATCAGCCCCAGCATTTT; CDR3aa: CASSIALGTGNQPQHF
d_gene: .; j_gene: TRBJ1-2; abundance: .; v_gene: TRBV4-3; CDR3nt: TGCGCCAGCAGCCAAGATCCTAGGCAGGGGTATGGCTACACCTTC; CDR3aa: CASSQDPRQGYGYTF
d_gene: TRBD1; j_gene: TRBJ2-7; abundance: .; v_gene: TRBV7-8; CDR3nt: TGTGCCAGCAGGTCATCACTGGGACAGGGATACGAGCAGTACTTC; CDR3aa: CASRSSLGQGYEQYF
d_gene: .; j_gene: TRBJ2-2; abundance: once; v_gene: TRBV28; CDR3nt: TGTGCCAGCAGCGGGACTCAGAACACCGGGGAGCTGTTTTTT; CDR3aa: CASSGTQNTGELFF
d_gene: TRBD2; j_gene: TRBJ2-1; abundance: .; v_gene: TRBV15; CDR3nt: TGTGCCACCAGCAGACCGGGAGGGTGGGAGCAGTTCTTC; CDR3aa: CATSRPGGWEQFF
d_gene: .; j_gene: TRBJ2-5; abundance: .; v_gene: TRBV30; CDR3nt: TGTGCCTGGGGGTATAGCATGACCCAAGAGACCCAGTACTTC; CDR3aa: CAWGYSMTQETQYF
d_gene: TRBD1; j_gene: TRBJ2-7; abundance: few; v_gene: TRBV28; CDR3nt: TGTGCCAGCAGTCCGGGACAGAGACTTTTGGGCGAGCAGTACTTC; CDR3aa: CASSPGQRLLGEQYF
d_gene: .; j_gene: TRBJ2-5; abundance: .; v_gene: TRBV7-9; CDR3nt: TGTGCCAGCAGGGGCATTCCCCAAGAGACCCAGTACTTC; CDR3aa: CASRGIPQETQYF
d_gene: TRBD2; j_gene: TRBJ2-5; abundance: .; v_gene: TRBV7-9; CDR3nt: TGTGCCAGCAGCCACGGGGGGGCAAAGACCCAGTACTTC; CDR3aa: CASSHGGAKTQYF
d_gene: .; j_gene: TRBJ2-7; abundance: few; v_gene: TRBV27; CDR3nt: TGTGCCAGCAGAAGGAAGGACAGTCCCTACGAGCAGTACTTC; CDR3aa: CASRRKDSPYEQYF
d_gene: TRBD1; j_gene: TRBJ1-1; abundance: few; v_gene: TRBV18; CDR3nt: TGTGCCAGCTCACCAAAGACAGGGGGTCCGAACACTGAAGCTTTCTTT; CDR3aa: CASSPKTGGPNTEAFF
d_gene: .; j_gene: TRBJ2-2; abundance: .; v_gene: TRBV5-5; CDR3nt: TGTGCCAGCAGCTTGTGGACAGTGAACACCGGGGAGCTGTTTTTT; CDR3aa: CASSLWTVNTGELFF
d_gene: .; j_gene: TRBJ1-2; abundance: .; v_gene: TRBV7-9; CDR3nt: TGTGCCAGCAGCTCCTCCCTCAGGGCCTTCTATGGCTACACCTTC; CDR3aa: CASSSSLRAFYGYTF
d_gene: .; j_gene: TRBJ2-5; abundance: .; v_gene: TRBV29-1; CDR3nt: TGCAGCGGAGGGTCAGGTTCAGAGACCCAGTACTTC; CDR3aa: CSGGSGSETQYF
d_gene: TRBD1; j_gene: TRBJ2-7; abundance: .; v_gene: TRBV6-9; CDR3nt: TGTGCCAGCGTCCGAGACAGGGTACCCTACGAGCAGTACTTC; CDR3aa: CASVRDRVPYEQYF
d_gene: .; j_gene: TRBJ1-4; abundance: .; v_gene: TRBV28; CDR3nt: TGTGCCAGTGGATGGAATAATGGGCGGGGAAAACTGTTTTTT; CDR3aa: CASGWNNGRGKLFF
d_gene: TRBD1; j_gene: TRBJ2-5; abundance: .; v_gene: TRBV7-2; CDR3nt: TGTGCCACAGCGGGAGTGGGGACAGGGGGCACAGAGACCCAGTACTTC; CDR3aa: CATAGVGTGGTETQYF
d_gene: TRBD1; j_gene: TRBJ1-1; abundance: .; v_gene: TRBV7-9; CDR3nt: TGTGCCAGCAGGCGGGCAGGGGGCACTGAAGCTTTCTTT; CDR3aa: CASRRAGGTEAFF
d_gene: .; j_gene: TRBJ1-1; abundance: .; v_gene: TRBV5-6; CDR3nt: TGTGCCAGCAGCTTGGATGGGGCCCTGTCCTACACTGAAGCTTTCTTT; CDR3aa: CASSLDGALSYTEAFF
d_gene: .; j_gene: TRBJ2-1; abundance: .; v_gene: TRBV7-6; CDR3nt: TGTGCCAGCAGCTTTAGCGGAGATTACAATGAGCAGTTCTTC; CDR3aa: CASSFSGDYNEQFF
d_gene: .; j_gene: TRBJ2-1; abundance: .; v_gene: TRBV2; CDR3nt: TGTGCCAGCAGTGAGTGGGCTAGCGCCGGGAAAAATGAGCAGTTCTTC; CDR3aa: CASSEWASAGKNEQFF
d_gene: .; j_gene: TRBJ2-7; abundance: .; v_gene: TRBV7-6; CDR3nt: TGTGCCAGCAGCGATTCCGTTAGGGGGAATATCCACGAGCAGTACTTC; CDR3aa: CASSDSVRGNIHEQYF
d_gene: TRBD2; j_gene: TRBJ2-3; abundance: once; v_gene: TRBV10-2; CDR3nt: TGCGCCAGCAGTGTACTAGCGGGGGGCCGGGATACGCAGTATTTT; CDR3aa: CASSVLAGGRDTQYF
d_gene: .; j_gene: TRBJ2-3; abundance: .; v_gene: TRBV9; CDR3nt: TGTGCCAGCAGCCCCTCGACGGGAACAGATACGCAGTATTTT; CDR3aa: CASSPSTGTDTQYF
d_gene: TRBD2; j_gene: TRBJ2-7; abundance: .; v_gene: TRBV10-3; CDR3nt: TGTGCCATCGGGACTAGTTCCGGGCAGTACTTC; CDR3aa: CAIGTSSGQYF
d_gene: TRBD1; j_gene: TRBJ1-6; abundance: few; v_gene: TRBV27; CDR3nt: TGTGCCAGCAGTTTATCACGACAGGGGGCCAGCACTGTCTATAATTCACCCCTCCACTTT; CDR3aa: CASSLSRQGASTVYNSPLHF
d_gene: TRBD2; j_gene: TRBJ2-5; abundance: .; v_gene: TRBV7-2; CDR3nt: TGTGCCAGCAGCTACGGACTAGCGGGGCTCAGCGGGACCGGGACCCAGTACTTC; CDR3aa: CASSYGLAGLSGTGTQYF
d_gene: TRBD1; j_gene: TRBJ2-1; abundance: .; v_gene: TRBV7-9; CDR3nt: TGTGCCAGCAGGCAACAGGGGGCTGAGCAGTTCTTC; CDR3aa: CASRQQGAEQFF
d_gene: TRBD1; j_gene: TRBJ2-7; abundance: .; v_gene: TRBV4-3; CDR3nt: TGCGCCAGCAGCCAAGATATCCGGGACAGAGACTCCTACGAGCAGTACTTC; CDR3aa: CASSQDIRDRDSYEQYF
d_gene: .; j_gene: TRBJ1-6; abundance: .; v_gene: TRBV4-3; CDR3nt: TGCGCCAGCAGCCAAGAAATGTCAGATAATTCACCCCTCCACTTT; CDR3aa: CASSQEMSDNSPLHF
d_gene: TRBD2; j_gene: TRBJ2-7; abundance: .; v_gene: TRBV7-3; CDR3nt: TGTGCCAGCAGCTCTACCGGGACTAGCGGTCTCCACGAGCAGTACTTC; CDR3aa: CASSSTGTSGLHEQYF
d_gene: TRBD2; j_gene: TRBJ2-7; abundance: .; v_gene: TRBV6-5; CDR3nt: TGTGCCAGCAGGTTAGCGGGGGAAACCTACGAGCAGTACTTC; CDR3aa: CASRLAGETYEQYF